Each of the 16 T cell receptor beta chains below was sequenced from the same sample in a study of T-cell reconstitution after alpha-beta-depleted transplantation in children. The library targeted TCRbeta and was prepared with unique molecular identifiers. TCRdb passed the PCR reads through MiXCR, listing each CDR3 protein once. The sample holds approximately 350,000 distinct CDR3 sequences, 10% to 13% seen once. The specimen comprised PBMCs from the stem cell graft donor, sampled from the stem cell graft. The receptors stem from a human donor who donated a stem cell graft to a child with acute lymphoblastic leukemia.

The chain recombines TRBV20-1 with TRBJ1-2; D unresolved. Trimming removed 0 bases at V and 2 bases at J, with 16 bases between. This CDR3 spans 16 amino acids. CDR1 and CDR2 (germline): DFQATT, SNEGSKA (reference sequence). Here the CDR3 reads CSARERLWRQNYGYTF. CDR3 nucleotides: TGCAGTGCTAGAGAGAGACTATGGCGGCAGAACTATGGCTACACCTTC.

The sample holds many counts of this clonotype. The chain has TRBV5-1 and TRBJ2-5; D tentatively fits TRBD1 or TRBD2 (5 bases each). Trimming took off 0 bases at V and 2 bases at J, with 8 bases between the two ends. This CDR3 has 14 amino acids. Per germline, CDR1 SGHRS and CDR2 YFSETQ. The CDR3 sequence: CASSLGGAQETQYF. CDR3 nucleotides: TGCGCCAGCAGCTTGGGAGGGGCACAAGAGACCCAGTACTTC.

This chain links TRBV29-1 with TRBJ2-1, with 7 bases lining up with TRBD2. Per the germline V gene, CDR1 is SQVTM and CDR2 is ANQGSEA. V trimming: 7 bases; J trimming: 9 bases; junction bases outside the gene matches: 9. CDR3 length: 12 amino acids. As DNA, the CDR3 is TGCAGCGCCACGCTAGCGGCGCTTGAGCAGTTCTTC. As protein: CSATLAALEQFF.

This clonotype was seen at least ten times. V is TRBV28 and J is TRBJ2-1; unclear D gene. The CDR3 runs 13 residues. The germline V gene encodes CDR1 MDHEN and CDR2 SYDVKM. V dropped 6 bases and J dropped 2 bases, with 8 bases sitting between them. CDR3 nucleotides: TGTGCCAGCAGCCAACCGGCCTACAATGAGCAGTTCTTC. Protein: CASSQPAYNEQFF.

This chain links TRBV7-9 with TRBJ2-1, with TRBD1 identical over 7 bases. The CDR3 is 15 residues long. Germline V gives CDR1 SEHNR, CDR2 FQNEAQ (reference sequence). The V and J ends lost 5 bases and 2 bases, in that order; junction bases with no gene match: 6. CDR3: CASSGQGVTYNEQFF. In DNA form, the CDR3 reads TGTGCCAGCAGCGGTCAGGGGGTAACCTACAATGAGCAGTTCTTC.

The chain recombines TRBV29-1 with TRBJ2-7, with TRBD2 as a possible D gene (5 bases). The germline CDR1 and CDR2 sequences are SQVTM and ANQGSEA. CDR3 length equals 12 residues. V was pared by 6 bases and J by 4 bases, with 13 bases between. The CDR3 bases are TGCAGCGTGAGGGCTGGAGCTTACGAGCAGTACTTC. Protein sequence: CSVRAGAYEQYF.

Written as DNA, the CDR3 is TGTGCCAGCAGCTTACTAGCGGGAGTTTCGCGGCTGAGATCGTCCTACGAGCAGTACTTC. Translation gives CASSLLAGVSRLRSSYEQYF. The V call is TRBV11-2, the J call TRBJ2-7, with 10 bases fitting TRBD2. CDR3 length: 20 amino acids. V shed 2 bases and J 1 base; nucleotides not matched to a gene: 17. Germline CDR1 reads SGHAT; CDR2 reads FQNNGV.

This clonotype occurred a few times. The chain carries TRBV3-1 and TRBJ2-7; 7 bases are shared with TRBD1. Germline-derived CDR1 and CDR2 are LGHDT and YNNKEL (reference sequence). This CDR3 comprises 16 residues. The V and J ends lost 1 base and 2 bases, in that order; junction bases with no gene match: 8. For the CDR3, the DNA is TGTGCCAGCAGCCAAGTTACCGGGACAGTACCCTACGAGCAGTACTTC. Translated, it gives CASSQVTGTVPYEQYF.

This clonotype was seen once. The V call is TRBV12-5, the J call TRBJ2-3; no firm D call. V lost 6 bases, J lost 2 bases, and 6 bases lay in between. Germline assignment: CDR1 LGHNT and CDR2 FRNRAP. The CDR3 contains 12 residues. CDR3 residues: CASGPDTDTQYF. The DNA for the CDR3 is TGTGCTAGTGGACCCGACACAGATACGCAGTATTTT.

The CDR3 loop is CASSTSGRNNNEQFF. Written as DNA, the CDR3 is TGCGCCAGCAGCACCAGCGGGAGGAATAACAATGAGCAGTTCTTC. This chain links TRBV5-1 with TRBJ2-1, with 9 positions matching TRBD2. Germline assignment: CDR1 SGHRS and CDR2 YFSETQ. The CDR3 consists of 15 residues. With 4 bases clipped from V and 5 bases from J, the junction kept 7 bases outside the gene matches.

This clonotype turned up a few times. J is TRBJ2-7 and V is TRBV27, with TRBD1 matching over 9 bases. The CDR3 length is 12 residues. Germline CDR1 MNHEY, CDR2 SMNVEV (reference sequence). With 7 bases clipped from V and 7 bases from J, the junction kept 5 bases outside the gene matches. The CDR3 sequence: CASTTGGREQYF. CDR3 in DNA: TGTGCCAGCACCACAGGGGGCCGGGAGCAGTACTTC.

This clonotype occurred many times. Here the CDR3 DNA reads TGTGCCAGCAGCCGGAGGACTAGCGGGAGTTTGGATACGCAGTATTTT. It yields the protein CASSRRTSGSLDTQYF. This rearrangement joins TRBV11-1 to TRBJ2-3; 13 bases match TRBD2. V lost 5 bases to trimming and J lost 6 bases; unmatched junction nucleotides: 8. The CDR3 consists of 16 residues. Germline loops: CDR1 SGHAT, CDR2 FQDESV (reference sequence).

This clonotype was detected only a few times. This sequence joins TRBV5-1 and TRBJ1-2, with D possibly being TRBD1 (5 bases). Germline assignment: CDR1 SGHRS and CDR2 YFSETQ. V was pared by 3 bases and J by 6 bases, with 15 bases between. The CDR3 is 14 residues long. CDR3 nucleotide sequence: TGCGCCAGCAGCTCCTTGTTGGGGGTTCATGGCTACACCTTC. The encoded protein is CASSSLLGVHGYTF.

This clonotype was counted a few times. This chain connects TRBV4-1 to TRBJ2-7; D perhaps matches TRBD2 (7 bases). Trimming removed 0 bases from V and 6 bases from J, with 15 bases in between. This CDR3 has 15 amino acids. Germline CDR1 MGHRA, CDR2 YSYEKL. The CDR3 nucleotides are TGCGCCAGCAGCCAAGAGGGATCGGGGGGCGGCGAGCAGTACTTC. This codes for CASSQEGSGGGEQYF.

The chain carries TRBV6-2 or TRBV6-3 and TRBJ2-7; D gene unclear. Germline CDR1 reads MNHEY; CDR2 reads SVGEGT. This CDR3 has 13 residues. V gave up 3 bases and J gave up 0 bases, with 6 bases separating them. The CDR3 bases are TGTGCCAGCAGTTATGGGGTCTCCTACGAGCAGTACTTC. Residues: CASSYGVSYEQYF.

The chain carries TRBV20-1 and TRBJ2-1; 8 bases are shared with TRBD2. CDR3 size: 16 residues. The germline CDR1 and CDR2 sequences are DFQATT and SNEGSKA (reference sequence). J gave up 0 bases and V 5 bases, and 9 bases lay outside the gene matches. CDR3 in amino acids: CSAPGPSGFSYNEQFF. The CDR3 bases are TGCAGTGCTCCAGGGCCTAGCGGGTTCTCCTACAATGAGCAGTTCTTC.